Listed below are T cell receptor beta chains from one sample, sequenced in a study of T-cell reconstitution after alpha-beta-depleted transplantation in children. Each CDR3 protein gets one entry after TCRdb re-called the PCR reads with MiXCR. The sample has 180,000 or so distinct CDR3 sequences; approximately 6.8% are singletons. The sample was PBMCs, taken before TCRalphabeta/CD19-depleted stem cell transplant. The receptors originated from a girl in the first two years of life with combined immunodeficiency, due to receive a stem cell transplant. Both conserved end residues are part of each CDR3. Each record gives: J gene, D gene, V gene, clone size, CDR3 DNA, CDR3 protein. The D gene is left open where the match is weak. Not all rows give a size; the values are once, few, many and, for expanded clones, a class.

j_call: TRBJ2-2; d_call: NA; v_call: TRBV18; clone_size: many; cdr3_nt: TGTGCCAGCTCACTCACCCTATTTGGCGGGGAGAACACCGGGGAGCTGTTTTTT; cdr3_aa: CASSLTLFGGENTGELFF
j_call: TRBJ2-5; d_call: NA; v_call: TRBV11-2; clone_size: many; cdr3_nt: TGTGCCAGCAGCTATAGGGGGAAGTATCAAGAGACCCAGTACTTC; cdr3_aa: CASSYRGKYQETQYF
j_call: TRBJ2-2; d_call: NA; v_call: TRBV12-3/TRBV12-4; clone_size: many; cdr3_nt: TGTGCCAGCCCCAAGTCCGGGACCTACACCGGGGAGCTGTTTTTT; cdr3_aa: CASPKSGTYTGELFF
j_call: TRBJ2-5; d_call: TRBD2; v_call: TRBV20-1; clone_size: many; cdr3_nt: TGCAGTGCTAGTGACGGGAGGGCCTTCGAGACCCAGTACTTC; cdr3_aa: CSASDGRAFETQYF
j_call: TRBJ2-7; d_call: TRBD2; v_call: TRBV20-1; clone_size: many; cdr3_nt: TGCAGTGCTAGAGGGGGTCTAGCGGGCCTCTACGAGCAGTACTTC; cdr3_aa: CSARGGLAGLYEQYF
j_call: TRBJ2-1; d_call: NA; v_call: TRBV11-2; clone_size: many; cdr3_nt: TGTGCCAGCAGCCTTGTCCAGGGGTCCGGACATCCGGGGTGGAGTGAGCAGTTCTTC; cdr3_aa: CASSLVQGSGHPGWSEQFF
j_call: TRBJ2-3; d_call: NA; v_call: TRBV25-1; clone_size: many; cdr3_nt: TGTGCCAGCAGTGAACCTAAGCCAGATACGCAGTATTTT; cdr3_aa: CASSEPKPDTQYF
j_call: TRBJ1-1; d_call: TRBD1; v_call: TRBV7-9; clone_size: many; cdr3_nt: TGTGCCAGCAGCTTTGGACAGGGGAACACTGAAGCTTTCTTT; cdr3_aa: CASSFGQGNTEAFF
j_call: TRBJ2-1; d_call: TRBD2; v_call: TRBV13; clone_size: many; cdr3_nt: TGTGCCAGCGCGGAGACTAGCGGTTCCTACAATGAGCAGTTCTTC; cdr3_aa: CASAETSGSYNEQFF
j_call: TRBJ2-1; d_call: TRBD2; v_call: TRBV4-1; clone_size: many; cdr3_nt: TGCGCCAGCAGCTTTTCTAGCGGGGGAAAGGGAGAGCAGTTCTTC; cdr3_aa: CASSFSSGGKGEQFF
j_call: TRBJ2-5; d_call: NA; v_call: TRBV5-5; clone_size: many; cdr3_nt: TGTGCCAGCAGCTTGGTGCTGGGAAAAGAGACCCAGTACTTC; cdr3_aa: CASSLVLGKETQYF
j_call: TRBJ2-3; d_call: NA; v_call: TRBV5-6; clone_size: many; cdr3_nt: TGTGCCAGCACCCAGAGGCCGGGCCGGTCCCACCGGGATACGCAGTATTTT; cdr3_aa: CASTQRPGRSHRDTQYF
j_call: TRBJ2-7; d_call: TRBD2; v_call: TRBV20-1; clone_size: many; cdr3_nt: TGCAGTGCTAGAGACCCACTAGCGGCCATCTACGAGCAGTACTTC; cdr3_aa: CSARDPLAAIYEQYF
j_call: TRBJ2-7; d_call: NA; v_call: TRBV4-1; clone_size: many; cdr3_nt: TGCGCCAGCAGCCAAAGGACGGCGAGCTCCTACGAGCAGTACTTC; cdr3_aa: CASSQRTASSYEQYF
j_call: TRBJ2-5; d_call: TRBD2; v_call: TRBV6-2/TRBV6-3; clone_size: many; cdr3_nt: TGTGCCAGCAGTCCAGGACTAGCGGGCCCCCAAGAGACCCAGTACTTC; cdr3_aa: CASSPGLAGPQETQYF
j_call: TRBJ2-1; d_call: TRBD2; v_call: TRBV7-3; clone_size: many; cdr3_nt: TGTGCCAGCAGCTTAAGCCTAGCGGGAGGCAATGAGCAGTTCTTC; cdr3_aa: CASSLSLAGGNEQFF
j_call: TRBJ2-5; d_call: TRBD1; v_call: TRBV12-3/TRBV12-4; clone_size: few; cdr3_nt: TGTGCCAGCAGTGACAGGGGGCTGAGGGAGACCCAGTACTTC; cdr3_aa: CASSDRGLRETQYF
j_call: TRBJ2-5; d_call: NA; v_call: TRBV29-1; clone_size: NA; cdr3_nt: TGCAGCGTTTTCGGGGAGACCCAGTACTTC; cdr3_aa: CSVFGETQYF
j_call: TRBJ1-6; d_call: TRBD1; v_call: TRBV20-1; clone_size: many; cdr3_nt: TGCAGTGCTAGAGACCTCCCGAGACAGGGGGAACCCTATAATTCACCCCTCCACTTT; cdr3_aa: CSARDLPRQGEPYNSPLHF
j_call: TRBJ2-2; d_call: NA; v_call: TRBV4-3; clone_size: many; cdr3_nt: TGCGCCAGCAGCCAAGGGACTTATTTGAGAGACACCGGGGAGCTGTTTTTT; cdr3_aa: CASSQGTYLRDTGELFF
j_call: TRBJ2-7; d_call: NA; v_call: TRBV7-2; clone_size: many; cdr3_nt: TGTGCCAGCAGCTTGACAGGGGAGGGCGAGCAGTACTTC; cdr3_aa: CASSLTGEGEQYF
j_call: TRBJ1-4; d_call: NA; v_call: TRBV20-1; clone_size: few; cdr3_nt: TGCAGTGCAGGGGGGGGGCGAAGTGAAAAACTGTTTTTT; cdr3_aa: CSAGGGRSEKLFF
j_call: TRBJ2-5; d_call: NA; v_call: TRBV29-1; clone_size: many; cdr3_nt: TGCAGCGTTCGAACAGTCTTCCAAGAGACCCAGTACTTC; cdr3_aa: CSVRTVFQETQYF
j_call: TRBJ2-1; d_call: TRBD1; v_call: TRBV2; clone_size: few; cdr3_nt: TGTGCCAGCAAGGCAGGGGGATTGGATGAGCAGTTCTTC; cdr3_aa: CASKAGGLDEQFF
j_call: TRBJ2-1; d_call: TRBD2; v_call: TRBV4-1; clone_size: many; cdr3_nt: TGCGCCAGCAGCCAAGACGGGACTAGCGGTGAGCAGTTCTTC; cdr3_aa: CASSQDGTSGEQFF
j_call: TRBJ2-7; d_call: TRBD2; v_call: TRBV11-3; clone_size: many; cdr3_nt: TGTGCCAGCAGCTCGCGGGGGGGCTACGAGCAGTACTTC; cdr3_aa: CASSSRGGYEQYF
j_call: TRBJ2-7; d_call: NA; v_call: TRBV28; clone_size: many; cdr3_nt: TGTGCCAGCAGTTCTCTTTTAAAAAGGGCCTACGAGCAGTACTTC; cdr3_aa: CASSSLLKRAYEQYF
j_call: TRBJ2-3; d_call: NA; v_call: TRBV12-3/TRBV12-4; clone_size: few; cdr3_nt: TGTGCCAGCCGCCCCGTCGGCGGAACCACAGATACGCAGTATTTT; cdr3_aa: CASRPVGGTTDTQYF
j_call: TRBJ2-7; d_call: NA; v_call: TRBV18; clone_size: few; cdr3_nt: TGTGCCAGCTCACCACTAAGCCCCGTGGACCGCTCCTACGAGCAGTACTTC; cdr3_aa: CASSPLSPVDRSYEQYF
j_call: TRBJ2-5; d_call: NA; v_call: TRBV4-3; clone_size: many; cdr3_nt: TGCGCCAGCAGCCAAGATCCCCGCGGAATAGAGACCCAGTACTTC; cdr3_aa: CASSQDPRGIETQYF
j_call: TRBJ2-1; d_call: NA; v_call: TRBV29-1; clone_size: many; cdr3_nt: TGCAGCGTTCTCACCCTTTTCAATGAGCAGTTCTTC; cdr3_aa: CSVLTLFNEQFF
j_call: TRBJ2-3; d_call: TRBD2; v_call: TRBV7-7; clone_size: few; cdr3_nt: TGTGCCAGCAGCTTAGGACTAGCGAACACAGATACGCAGTATTTT; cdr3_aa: CASSLGLANTDTQYF
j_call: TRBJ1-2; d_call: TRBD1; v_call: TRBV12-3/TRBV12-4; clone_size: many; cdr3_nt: TGTGCCAGCAGTCTAACAGGGGCTTATGGCTACACCTTC; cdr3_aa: CASSLTGAYGYTF
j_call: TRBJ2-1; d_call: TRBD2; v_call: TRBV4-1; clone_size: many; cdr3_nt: TGCGCCAGCAGCCAAGAGGGGCGGGAGAACAATGAGCAGTTCTTC; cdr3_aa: CASSQEGRENNEQFF
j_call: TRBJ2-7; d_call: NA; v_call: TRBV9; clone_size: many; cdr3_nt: TGTGCCAGCAGCGTAGCCTCCAACGACTACGAGCAGTACTTC; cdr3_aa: CASSVASNDYEQYF
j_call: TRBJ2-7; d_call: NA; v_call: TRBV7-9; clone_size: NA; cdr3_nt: TGTGCCAGCAGCTTACGGGGGGCGGCCTACGAGCAGTACTTC; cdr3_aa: CASSLRGAAYEQYF
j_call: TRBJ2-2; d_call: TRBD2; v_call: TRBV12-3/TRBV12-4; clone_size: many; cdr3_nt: TGTGCCAGCAGTTTTCGGGGACTAGCGGACCGAGGGGAGCTGTTTTTT; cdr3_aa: CASSFRGLADRGELFF
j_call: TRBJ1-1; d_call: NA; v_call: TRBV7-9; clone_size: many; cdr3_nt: TGTGCCAGCAGCTGGTCAGGGACTGAAGTTTTCTTT; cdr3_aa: CASSWSGTEVFF
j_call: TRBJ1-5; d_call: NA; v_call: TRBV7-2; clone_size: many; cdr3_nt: TGTGCCAGCAGCCTTTACAGTGTCCCTATTGGCAATCAGCCCCAGCATTTT; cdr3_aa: CASSLYSVPIGNQPQHF
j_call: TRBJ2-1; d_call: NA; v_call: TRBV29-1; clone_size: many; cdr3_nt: TGCAGCGTTGATCGGACCGGGGGACTGAATGAGCAGTTCTTC; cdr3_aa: CSVDRTGGLNEQFF
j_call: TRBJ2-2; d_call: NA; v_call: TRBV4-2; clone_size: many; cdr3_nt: TGTGCCAGCAGCCTCCAAGTCACCGGGGAGCTGTTTTTT; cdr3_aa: CASSLQVTGELFF
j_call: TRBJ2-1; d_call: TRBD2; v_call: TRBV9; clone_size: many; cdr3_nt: TGTGCCAGCCAGGCGGGAGCGGTCTCCTACAATGAGCAGTTCTTC; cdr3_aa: CASQAGAVSYNEQFF
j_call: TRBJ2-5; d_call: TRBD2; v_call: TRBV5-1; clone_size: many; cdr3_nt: TGCGCCAGCAGCTTAGAGCGGGAGGGATTTGGAGAGACCCAGTACTTC; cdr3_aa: CASSLEREGFGETQYF
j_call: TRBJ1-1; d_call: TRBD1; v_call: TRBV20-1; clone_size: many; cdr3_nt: TGCAGTGCCCCCCGGCCAGGGGGCTGGTTTGACACTGAAGCTTTCTTT; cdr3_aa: CSAPRPGGWFDTEAFF
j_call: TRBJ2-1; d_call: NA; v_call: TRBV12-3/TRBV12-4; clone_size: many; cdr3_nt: TGTGCCAGCAGCCTTTTAGGTGGTGAGCAGTTCTTC; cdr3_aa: CASSLLGGEQFF
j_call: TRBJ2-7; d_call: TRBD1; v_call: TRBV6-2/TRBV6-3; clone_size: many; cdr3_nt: TGTGCCAGCAGTTATCTCTATCCCCTTCGGGACAGGGGGCGTCTAAGCTCCTACGAGCAGTACTTC; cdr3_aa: CASSYLYPLRDRGRLSSYEQYF
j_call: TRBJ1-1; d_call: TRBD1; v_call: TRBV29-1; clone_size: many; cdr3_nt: TGCAGCGTGGGGACAGGCGTGAACACTGAAGCTTTCTTT; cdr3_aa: CSVGTGVNTEAFF
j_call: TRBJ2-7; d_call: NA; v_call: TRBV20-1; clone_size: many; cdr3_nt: TGCAGTGCTACAGGGGTAAGCTCCTACGAGCAGTACTTC; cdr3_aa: CSATGVSSYEQYF
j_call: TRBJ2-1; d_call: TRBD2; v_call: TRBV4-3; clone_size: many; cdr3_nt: TGCGCCAGCAGCGCAGTCACGGGAGGGCCAGGGAATGAGCAGTTCTTC; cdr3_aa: CASSAVTGGPGNEQFF
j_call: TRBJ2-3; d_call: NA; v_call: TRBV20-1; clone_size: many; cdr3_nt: TGCAGTGCTAGTGCCCCAGCGAGCGGTAGCACAGATACGCAGTATTTT; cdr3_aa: CSASAPASGSTDTQYF
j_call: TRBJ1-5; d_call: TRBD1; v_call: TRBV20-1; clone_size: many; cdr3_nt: TGCAGTGCTAGCCTGATTGGACAGGGGGCGAGGGAAAGCAATCAGCCCCAGCATTTT; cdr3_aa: CSASLIGQGARESNQPQHF